The rows below give T cell receptor beta chains drawn from one sample of a study of blood T cell repertoires in COVID-19. Data came from immunoSEQ multiplex PCR; TCRdb stores just in-frame clones and leaves some out. The top ten hold 4% to 5.5% of the sample, which has approximately 80,000 clones, approximately 86% seen once. Sequencing used peripheral blood. These receptors all come from a man aged 40-49 years with acute or convalescent COVID-19. The CDR3 runs from the conserved cysteine through the conserved F or W.

CDR3aa | v_gene
CASSKGTANTGELFF | TRBV7-9
CATSDPVRGSTDTQYF | TRBV24-1
CASSATGQNSPLHF | TRBV9
CASSQDKETGTYNEQFF | TRBV4-2
CATRPWGQLGRGTEAFF | TRBV27
CASSLHRGISGNTIYF | TRBV27
CASSSGNQPQHF | TRBV7-9
CASSPRTSGTIWGNEQFF | TRBV5-4
CASSVGTTLMNTEAFF | TRBV9
CAWRIGPLGAEAFF | TRBV30
CSVDGLAGVGSYNEQFF | TRBV29-1
CASSPTQNSLAGGTLVEQYF | TRBV4-1
CASSVATGQYEQYF | TRBV9
CASSPGRGVTEAFF | TRBV6-6
CASSYDGTGIEKLFF | TRBV7-9
CATSDFSSGDRAYNEQFF | TRBV24-1
CASSVTSRGTDTQYF | TRBV3-1/TRBV3-2
CASRMPGGANYGYTF | TRBV7-2
CASSTRQPENEKLFF | TRBV18
CASTQRASGEFSYNEQFF | TRBV11-2
CASSLAPIDRADTQYF | TRBV7-2
CASSHLTSGEHNEQFF | TRBV4-2
CASSPTSGPYNEQFF | TRBV10-2
CASSSGQVDGKNIQYF | TRBV7-9
CASSETLAGGKSEQYF | TRBV5-1
CASRGGGNQPQHF | TRBV7-8
CASSSGQGYMNTEAFF | TRBV9
CATSALTSGAYNEQFF | TRBV24-1
CASSVPASGGDADTQYF | TRBV9
CASSSSGGSYEQYF | TRBV5-5
CASRDSTLHNEQFF | TRBV10-2
CSVHMRTGASEQYF | TRBV29-1
CASSQAINYGYTF | TRBV14
CASSRPGQSEITEAFF | TRBV3-1/TRBV3-2
CASSRGLFKYF | TRBV3-1/TRBV3-2
CAWSQKWTGGGYTF | TRBV30
CSASRGAAEAFF | TRBV20-1
CASSDGLGGRIYNEQFF | TRBV6-1
CASSQDRADYEQYF | TRBV4-1
CASSLAPREDTEAFF | TRBV5-1
CSGMRGPREQYF | TRBV29-1
CASVISWRETQYF | TRBV2